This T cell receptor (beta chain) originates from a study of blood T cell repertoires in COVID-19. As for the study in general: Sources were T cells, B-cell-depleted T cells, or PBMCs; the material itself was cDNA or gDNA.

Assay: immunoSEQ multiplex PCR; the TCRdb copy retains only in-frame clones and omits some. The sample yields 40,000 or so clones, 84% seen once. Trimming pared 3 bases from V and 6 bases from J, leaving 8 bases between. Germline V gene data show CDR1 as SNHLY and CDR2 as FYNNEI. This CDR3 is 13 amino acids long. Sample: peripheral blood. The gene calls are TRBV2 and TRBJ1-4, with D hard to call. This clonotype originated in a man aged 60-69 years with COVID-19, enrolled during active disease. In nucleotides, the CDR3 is TGTGCCAGCAGTGAGAGGCAGCATGAAAAACTGTTTTTT. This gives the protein CASSERQHEKLFF. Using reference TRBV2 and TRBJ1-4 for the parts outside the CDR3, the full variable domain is EPEVTQTPSHQVTQMGQEVILRCVPISNHLYFYWYRQILGQKVEFLVSFYNNEISEKSEIFDDQFSVERPDGSNFTLKIRSTKLEDSAMYFCASSERQHEKLFFGSGTQLSVL.